What follows are 10 T cell receptor beta chains derived from one specimen sequenced in a study of response to subunit inactivated influenza vaccine. Via MiXCR, TCRdb re-called the RT-PCR reads, giving one row per CDR3 protein. The repertoire holds hundreds of thousands of distinct CDR3 sequences, about 14% seen once, with 5.5% to 8% in the top ten. The source was PBMCs from blood, collected 14 days before vaccination. Source of these receptors: a man in his fifties who received an inactivated influenza vaccine.

The V gene is TRBV6-1, the J gene TRBJ1-2; TRBD1 agrees at 7 bases. V lost 6 bases to trimming and J lost 8 bases; unmatched junction nucleotides: 12. Germline lookup yields CDR1 MNHNS and CDR2 SASEGT. The CDR3 is 14 residues long. The CDR3, as DNA: TGTGCCAGCAGGGGACCAGGGGGAGCCGGAGGCTACACCTTC. Its translation is CASRGPGGAGGYTF.

This clonotype was counted at least ten times. V gene TRBV29-1 combines with J gene TRBJ2-2; the match to TRBD1 covers 12 bases. Germline lookup yields CDR1 SQVTM and CDR2 ANQGSEA. The V segment lost 4 bases and the J segment 1 base; nucleotides outside the gene matches: 7. This CDR3 is built from 17 residues. The CDR3 DNA reads as TGCAGCGTTGGCCCGGGACAGGGGGCCAAGAACACCGGGGAGCTGTTTTTT. Its protein is CSVGPGQGAKNTGELFF.

The V call is TRBV7-2, the J call TRBJ2-5; 9 nucleotides agree with TRBD2. This CDR3 comprises 16 residues. The V and J ends lost 0 bases and 7 bases, in that order; junction bases with no gene match: 9. CDR1 SGHTA and CDR2 FQGNSA come from the germline V gene. The chain's CDR3 is CASSLAKREVSGTQYF. In DNA form, the CDR3 reads TGTGCCAGCAGCTTAGCCAAGCGGGAGGTCTCGGGGACCCAGTACTTC.

This clonotype was picked up a small number of times. The V and J genes are TRBV4-1 and TRBJ2-7, with 9 nucleotides matching TRBD2. With V trimmed by 0 bases and J by 3 bases, 3 bases remained unmatched. The V gene's germline CDR1 is MGHRA and CDR2 YSYEKL. This CDR3 comprises 15 residues. CDR3 amino acids: CASSQDMRGGYEQYF. The DNA of the CDR3 is TGCGCCAGCAGCCAAGACATGCGGGGGGGCTACGAGCAGTACTTC.

This clonotype showed up just a few times. V is TRBV29-1 and J is TRBJ2-5; D gene uncertain. The germline V gene has CDR1 SQVTM and CDR2 ANQGSEA. Trimming stripped 2 bases from V and 4 bases from J, with 5 bases between. There are 11 residues in the CDR3. CDR3 sequence (DNA): TGCAGCGTTGAATCGGGAGAGACCCAGTACTTC. Translating gives CSVESGETQYF.

The chain employs TRBV7-2 and TRBJ1-1; 8 bases line up with TRBD1. V dropped 5 bases and J dropped 0; count of bases not matched to a gene: 5. The CDR3 has 15 residues. Germline assignment: CDR1 SGHTA and CDR2 FQGNSA. CDR3 DNA sequence: TGTGCCAGCAGCACAACAGGGGGGGTGAACACTGAAGCTTTCTTT. Protein product: CASSTTGGVNTEAFF.

Details on this clonotype: A much larger clone sits a single nucleotide away, making a read error possible. The V gene is TRBV29-1, the J gene TRBJ2-7, with TRBD2 matching 10 bases. There are 13 residues in the CDR3. Germline V CDR1 and CDR2: SQVTM, ANQGSEA. The CDR3 bases are TGCAGCATTGAAGATATTAGCCTAGCGGGAGAGTACTTC. The encoded protein is CSIEDISLAGEYF.

The V call is TRBV20-1, the J call TRBJ2-5, with TRBD2 matching over 11 bases. The germline V gene has CDR1 DFQATT and CDR2 SNEGSKA (reference sequence). Unmatched junction bases numbered 9, after V lost 6 bases and J lost 3 bases. The CDR3 is 15 amino acids. CDR3 DNA sequence: TGCAGTGCAACCACTAGCGGGAGAGGGGAAGAGACCCAGTACTTC. Translating it yields CSATTSGRGEETQYF.

This clonotype was seen a few times. The rearrangement joins TRBV5-6 to TRBJ1-5; maybe TRBD1 (6 bases). The CDR3 runs to 15 residues. CDR1 and CDR2 from the germline V gene are SGHDT and YYEEEE. V was trimmed by 4 bases and J by 10 bases, leaving 21 bases between them. The CDR3, as DNA: TGTGCCAGCAGCCAGTCGGACAGTCGTGGGGTTCCCCAGCATTTT. The encoded protein is CASSQSDSRGVPQHF.

This clonotype has ten or more counts. The rearrangement links TRBV7-9 to TRBJ1-2; D possibly corresponds to TRBD1 (6 bases). Germline loops: CDR1 SEHNR, CDR2 FQNEAQ (reference sequence). This CDR3 spans 14 amino acids. Trimming removed 3 bases from V and 2 bases from J, with 10 bases in between. The CDR3 coding sequence is TGTGCCAGCAGCTTTGTCAGGGGAAACTATGGCTACACCTTC. This sequence encodes CASSFVRGNYGYTF.